This T cell receptor (beta chain) came from a study of shared clonotypes between healthy human individuals. Clones were read by immunoSEQ multiplex PCR, and TCRdb kept only the in-frame ones, dropping some. The sample holds around 2.1 million clones, about 92% seen once. General observations from the study: When compared with the clonotypes that were shared by all four sorted-subset donors, the non-shared clonotypes turned out to have lower generation probabilities. The researchers took only blood, and tissue repertoires probably look different. Among donors, the sharing of clonotypes was expected to be influenced by sequencing depth.

Worth noting for this clone: Its specificity is not known.

The length of the CDR3 is 14 residues. Terminally differentiated effector memory CD45RA+ cells were left out of the naive CD8 fraction, which was CD45RO-negative and positively selected for CCR7. The sequencing input was naive CD8+ T cells from PBMCs. This receptor was identified in a man between 18 and 29 years old in good health. Some clones in this sample may be carry-over from other donors' samples. The gene calls are TRBV12-2 and TRBJ2-3; TRBD1 is the table's D call and was not checked against the DNA. TRBV12-2 is annotated as a pseudogene. The CDR3 region is CASRTESSTDTQYF. The CDR3 bases are TGTGCAAGTCGGACAGAATCCAGCACAGATACGCAGTATTTT.